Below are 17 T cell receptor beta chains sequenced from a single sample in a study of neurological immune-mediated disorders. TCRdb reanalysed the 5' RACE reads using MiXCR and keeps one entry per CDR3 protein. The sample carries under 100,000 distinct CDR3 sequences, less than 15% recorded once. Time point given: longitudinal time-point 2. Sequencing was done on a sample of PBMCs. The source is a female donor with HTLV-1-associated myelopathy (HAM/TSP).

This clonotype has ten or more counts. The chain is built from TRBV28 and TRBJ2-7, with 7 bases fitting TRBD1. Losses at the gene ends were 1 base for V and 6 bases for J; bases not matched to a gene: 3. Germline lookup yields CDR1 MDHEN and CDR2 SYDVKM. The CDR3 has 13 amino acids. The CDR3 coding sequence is TGTGCCAGCAGTTTATTAGGGACAGCCGAGCAGTACTTC. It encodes CASSLLGTAEQYF.

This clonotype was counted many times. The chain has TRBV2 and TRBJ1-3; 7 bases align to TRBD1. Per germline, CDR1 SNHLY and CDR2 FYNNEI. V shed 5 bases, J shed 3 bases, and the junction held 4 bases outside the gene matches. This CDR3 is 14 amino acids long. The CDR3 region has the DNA TGTGCCAGCAGTTACACAGGGGTTGGAAACACCATATATTTT. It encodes CASSYTGVGNTIYF.

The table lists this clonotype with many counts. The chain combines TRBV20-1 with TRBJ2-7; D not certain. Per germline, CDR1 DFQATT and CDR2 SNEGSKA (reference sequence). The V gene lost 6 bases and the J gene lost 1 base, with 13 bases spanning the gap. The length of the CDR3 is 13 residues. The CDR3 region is CSAPPGLSYEQYF. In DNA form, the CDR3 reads TGCAGTGCCCCACCGGGCCTATCCTACGAGCAGTACTTC.

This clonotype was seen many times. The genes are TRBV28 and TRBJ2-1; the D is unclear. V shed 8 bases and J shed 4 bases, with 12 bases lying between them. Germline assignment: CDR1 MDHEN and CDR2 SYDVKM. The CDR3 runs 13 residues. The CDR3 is CASVPAWYNEQFF. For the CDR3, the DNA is TGTGCCAGCGTTCCAGCGTGGTACAATGAGCAGTTCTTC.

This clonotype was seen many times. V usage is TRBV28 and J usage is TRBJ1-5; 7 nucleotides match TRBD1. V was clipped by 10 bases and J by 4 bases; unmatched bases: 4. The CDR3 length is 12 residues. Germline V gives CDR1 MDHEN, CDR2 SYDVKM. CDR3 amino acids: CATGQVNQPQHF. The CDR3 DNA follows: TGTGCCACAGGACAGGTGAATCAGCCCCAGCATTTT.

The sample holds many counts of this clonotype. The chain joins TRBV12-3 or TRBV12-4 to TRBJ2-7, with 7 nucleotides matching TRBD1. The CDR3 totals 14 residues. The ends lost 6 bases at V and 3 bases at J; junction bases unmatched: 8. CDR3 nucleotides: TGTGCCAGCAGCCGACAGGGATTGGGCTACGAGCAGTACTTC. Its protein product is CASSRQGLGYEQYF.

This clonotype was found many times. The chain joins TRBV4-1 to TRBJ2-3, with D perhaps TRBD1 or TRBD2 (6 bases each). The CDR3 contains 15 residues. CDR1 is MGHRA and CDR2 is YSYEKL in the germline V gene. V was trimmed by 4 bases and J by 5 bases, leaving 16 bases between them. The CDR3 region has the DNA TGCGCCAGCAGCCCTGATAGGGGGGCTGGAGATACGCAGTATTTT. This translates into CASSPDRGAGDTQYF.

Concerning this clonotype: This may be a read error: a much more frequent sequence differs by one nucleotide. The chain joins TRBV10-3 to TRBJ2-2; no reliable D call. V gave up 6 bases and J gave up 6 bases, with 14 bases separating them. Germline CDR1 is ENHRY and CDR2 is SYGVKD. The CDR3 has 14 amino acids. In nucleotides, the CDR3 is TGTGCCATCAGAACCGGGCTGTTGTCCGGGGAGCTGTTTTTT. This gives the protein CAIRTGLLSGELFF.

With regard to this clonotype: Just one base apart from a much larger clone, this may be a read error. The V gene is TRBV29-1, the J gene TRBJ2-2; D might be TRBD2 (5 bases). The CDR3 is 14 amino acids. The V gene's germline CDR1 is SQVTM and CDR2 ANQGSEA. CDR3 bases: TGCAGCGTTCAACTGCAAGCGAACACCGGGGAGCAGTTTTTT. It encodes CSVQLQANTGEQFF.

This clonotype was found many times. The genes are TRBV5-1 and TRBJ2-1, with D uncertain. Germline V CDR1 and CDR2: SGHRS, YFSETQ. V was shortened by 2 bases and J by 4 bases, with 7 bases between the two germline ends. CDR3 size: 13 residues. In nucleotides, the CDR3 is TGCGCCAGCAGCTTAGTGGAATACAATGAGCAGTTCTTC. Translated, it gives CASSLVEYNEQFF.

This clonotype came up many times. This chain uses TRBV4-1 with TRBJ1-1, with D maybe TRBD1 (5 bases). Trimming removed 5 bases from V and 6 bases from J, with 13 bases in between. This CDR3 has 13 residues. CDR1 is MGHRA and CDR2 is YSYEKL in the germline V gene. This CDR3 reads CASSERDGAEAFF. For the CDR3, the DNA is TGCGCCAGCAGCGAAAGGGACGGCGCTGAAGCTTTCTTT.

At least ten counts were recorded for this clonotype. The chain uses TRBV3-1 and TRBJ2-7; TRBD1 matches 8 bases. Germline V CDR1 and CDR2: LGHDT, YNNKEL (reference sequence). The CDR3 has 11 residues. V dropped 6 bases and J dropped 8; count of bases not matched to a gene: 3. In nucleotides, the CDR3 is TGTGCCAGCAGTTCCAGGGGGCAGCAGTACTTC. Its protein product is CASSSRGQQYF.

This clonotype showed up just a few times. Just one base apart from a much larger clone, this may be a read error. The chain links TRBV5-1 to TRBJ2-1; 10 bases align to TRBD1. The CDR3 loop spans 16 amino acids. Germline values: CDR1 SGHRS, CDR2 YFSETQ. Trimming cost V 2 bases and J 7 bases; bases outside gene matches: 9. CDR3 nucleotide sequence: TGCGCCAGCAGCTTACGAGGGACAGGGGCCCCGAATGAGCAGTTCTTC. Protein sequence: CASSLRGTGAPNEQFF.

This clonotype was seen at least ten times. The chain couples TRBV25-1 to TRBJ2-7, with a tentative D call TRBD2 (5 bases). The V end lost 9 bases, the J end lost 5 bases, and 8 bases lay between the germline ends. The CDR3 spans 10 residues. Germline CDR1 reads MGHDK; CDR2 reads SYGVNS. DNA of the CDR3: TGTGCCAGACAGAGGGACGAGCAGTACTTC. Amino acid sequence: CARQRDEQYF.

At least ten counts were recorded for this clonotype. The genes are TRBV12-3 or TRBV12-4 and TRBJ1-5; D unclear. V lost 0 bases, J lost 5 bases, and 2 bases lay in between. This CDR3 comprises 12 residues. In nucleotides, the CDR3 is TGTGCCAGCAGTTTAGCGCATCAGCCCCAGCATTTT. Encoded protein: CASSLAHQPQHF.

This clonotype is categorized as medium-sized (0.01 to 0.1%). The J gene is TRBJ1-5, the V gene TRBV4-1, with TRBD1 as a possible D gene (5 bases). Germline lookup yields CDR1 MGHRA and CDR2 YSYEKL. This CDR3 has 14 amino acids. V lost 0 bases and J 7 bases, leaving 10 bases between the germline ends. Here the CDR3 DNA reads TGCGCCAGCAGCCAAGACCTTCGGGACCAGCCCCAGCATTTT. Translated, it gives CASSQDLRDQPQHF.

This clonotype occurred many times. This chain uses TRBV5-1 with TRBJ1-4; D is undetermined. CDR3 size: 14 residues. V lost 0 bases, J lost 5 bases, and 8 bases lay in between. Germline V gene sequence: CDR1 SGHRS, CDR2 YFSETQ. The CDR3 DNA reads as TGCGCCAGCAGCTTGGGGACGGGAAATGAAAAACTGTTTTTT. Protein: CASSLGTGNEKLFF.